This T cell receptor (beta chain) was obtained from a study of cytomegalovirus exposure and HLA in healthy donors (dated by TCRdb to 2016 to 2017). With respect to the entire study: An earlier analysis of 587 of the donors reported about 260 Gb of sequence data and 95 million to 130 million unique TCR beta sequences obtained from 150 million to 200 million T cells. About 300 gigabases of sequencing data and tens of millions of unique TCR sequences made up an early release that covered fewer than 650 HLA-typed donors. The genetic ancestry cluster associated with self-reported Caucasian donors included about 84% of the roughly 400 genotyped donors. The study was designed to test whether signatures of past pathogen exposure could be identified by cataloging public T cell receptors. The study profiled the T cell repertoires of under 850 subjects by immunosequencing and related them to cytomegalovirus serostatus. Besides the first cohort of roughly 700 subjects, a separate validation cohort made up of 120 different subjects was used. To predict cytomegalovirus infection status, the study brought together high-throughput TCR immunosequencing, statistical association of individual TCRs with disease status, and machine learning. In a later analysis, previously published TCR beta repertoires from more than 500 donors were re-analyzed and high-resolution HLA genotyping was added so that TCR occurrence patterns could be studied. Rather than drawing on any new phenotypic data, the later analysis identified candidate immune exposures from TCR beta sequences and the way those sequences occurred across donors. To decide whether each TCR beta V gene segment behaved as functional or pseudogenic, an earlier analysis of fewer than 750 of the donors relied on high-throughput TCR beta sequencing. Alongside the repertoire data, information on donor age, sex, ethnicity and CMV serostatus was compiled. Genome-wide SNP genotypes for about 55% of the 666 donors were used in a later genetic analysis, which treated that subset as a discovery cohort. Every discovery cohort repertoire had been produced on one sequencing platform. Both class I and class II loci were covered by HLA typing, at four-digit resolution. Typing coverage differed by locus: A, B, C, DRB1 and DQB1 were typed in about 629-630 donors, DQA1 in approximately 520, DPA1 in some 600, and DPB1 in around 440. Roughly 5 DR-DQ haplotypes were handled as single units for association and clustering, since linkage in the cohort was strong. On average, around 200,000 unique TCR beta nucleotide sequences were sequenced per donor among some 420 genotyped donors of the cohort, with around 19% of those sequences being non-productive.

Libraries were constructed by the immunoSEQ multiplex PCR assay. A mixture of 60 forward primers for TCR Vbeta segments and 13 reverse primers for TCR Jbeta segments was used in the multiplex PCR. The CDR3 region of rearranged TCR beta genes was amplified from genomic DNA by a multiplex PCR assay. The amplified TCR beta libraries were sequenced on the Illumina HiSeq System as 87-base-pair reads. On the authors' methods: In a later analysis, tens of millions of unique TCR beta chains were counted across the roughly 670 repertoires, and around 10 million of these chains were shared by at least two donors. Raw reads were error-corrected and collapsed into unique sequences with a nearest-neighbor algorithm that merged closely related sequences to remove PCR and sequencing errors. To assign V, D and J gene segments, CDR3 sequences were aligned to IMGT reference sequences. For a sequence to be retained, a match of at least six nucleotides to both a V gene segment and a J gene segment was required. Rearrangements were called productive when the CDR3 lacked stop codons and stayed in frame with V and J; all others were non-productive. Following IMGT convention, CDR3 was defined as the stretch from the second conserved V-encoded cysteine up to the conserved J-encoded phenylalanine. The earlier analysis of about 560 of the donors excluded any sequence lacking an unambiguous match to a single V gene segment. In an earlier analysis of some 590 of the donors, a V segment was called functional when productive rearrangements were above 56.7%, and segregating when the standard deviation between donors exceeded 5%. A statistical classification framework was built to diagnose cytomegalovirus status from the catalog of TCR beta chain sequences. In a later analysis, TCR nucleotide sequences were compared against IMGT/GENE-DB human TR gene sequences so that V and J genes could be assigned. Using the TCRdist pipeline, a later analysis assigned CDR3 sequences along with most-parsimonious VDJ recombination scenarios. A later analysis defined each TCR beta chain by its CDR3 amino acid sequence plus V-gene family, and excluded reads lacking a unique V-gene family. In a later analysis, 450 to 600 highly shared, low-generation-probability nucleotide sequences were removed to address suspected cross-contamination and a sequencing artifact. For each public chain, a later analysis derived a clonal expansion index from normalized ranks of inferred template counts within each repertoire. A later analysis computed generation probabilities with a VDJ recombination model fitted to out-of-frame rearrangements, and checked the results against IGoR. In a later analysis, TCR-TCR, TCR-HLA and TCR-CMV co-occurrence was scored with hypergeometric tests, and a repertoire-size bias correction was applied to TCR pairs. To estimate false discovery rates, a later analysis permuted the HLA or CMV assignments 20 times. In a later analysis, co-occurring TCRs were grouped using DBSCAN, with TCRdist sequence similarity added in when clustering inside HLA-allele-positive subsets. Repertoires with fewer than 30,000 or more than 120,000 public chains were left out of co-occurrence clustering, as were a few repertoires with anomalous nucleotide sharing. The clones in this table, taken by TCRdb from immuneACCESS, are in-frame only. Not every clone is retained; where verified, under half of the shortfall comes from an unresolved V gene, and the cause of the rest is unknown. V and J calls and clone size follow that table, whereas D and trimming were derived from the DNA. The data table for this sample lists just under 80,000 clones. Around 4% of the sample belongs to the ten largest clones.

A word on this clone: Which antigen it targets is not known.

The full study reports these points: Correlated functional status among segregating V segments might reflect linkage disequilibrium, but an unknown experimental factor could not be ruled out. A few of the identified cytomegalovirus-associated TCR beta chains were confirmed in vitro to be specific for cytomegalovirus antigens. This cohort had only TCR beta chains sequenced, and the lack of alpha or paired-chain data limited which features could be detected. Presence/absence analyses assumed roughly uniform sequencing depth across donors, an assumption that may not hold. According to a later analysis, TCR association rates differed among HLA loci, with DRB1 alleles showing the most associated TCRs and HLA-C alleles showing the fewest. A group of highly shared sequence variants was considered likely to be a technical artifact of the sequencing pipeline. While some public TCRs were present in many individuals, most TCR sequences turned up only very rarely across donors. Some IMGT-functional V segments, including TRBV6-2 and TRBV6-3, could not be distinguished by the 87-base-pair reads and were therefore excluded. About 17 rarely observed V segments, including chromosome 9 orphons, were excluded from the earlier analysis of several hundred of the donors because counts were too low. Because HLA typing was missing for some donors at each locus, association tests included only the typed subset. According to a later genetic analysis, donors in an Asian-associated ancestry cluster had fewer N-insertions in productive TCRs than the approximately 700-donor mean. In a later analysis, around 17,000 TCR beta sequences were associated with specific HLA alleles at a false discovery rate of 0.05. In a later genetic analysis, a missense DCLRE1C variant was associated with V-gene and J-gene trimming of TCR beta chains, and the association was replicated in an independent cohort. In a later analysis, HLA-associated TCR beta chains were found to be more clonally expanded and to have lower generation probabilities than equally common non-associated chains. Immune exposure information for the cohort was limited to CMV serostatus. According to a later analysis, parvovirus B19, influenza, CMV and Epstein-Barr virus appeared linked to several top co-occurrence clusters. A total of 150 to 200 TCR beta chains were listed by the study as associated with cytomegalovirus. An earlier analysis of roughly 570 of the donors showed that most TCR beta V segments appeared in productive rearrangements either about 87% or about 30% of the time, which broadly matched IMGT annotations. The authors suggested that the approach could potentially be extended to other disease states and immunological phenotypes. Cytomegalovirus status was reported to be diagnosed by the classifier with high specificity and sensitivity in both the original and validation cohorts. According to a later analysis, most CMV-associated TCR beta chains appeared to be HLA-restricted, and the HLA associations seemed to be driven largely by CMV exposure. A further reported finding was that TCR beta sequences accurately predicted the HLA-A and HLA-B alleles for most subjects in the first cohort. Strong co-occurrence of HLA alleles, especially DR and DQ, made assigning TCR associations to individual alleles difficult.

The germline V gene sets CDR1 to SGHVS and CDR2 to FNYEAQ. Including the terminal cysteine and phenylalanine, the CDR3 comprises 18 residues. The entry retains the CDR3 DNA only, 54 bases that are in frame from base 1. Trimming removed 5 bases from V and 2 bases from J, leaving 19 bases between the germline ends. The cohort comprised 550 to 700 healthy bone marrow donors. At the time of sampling, all cohort members were nominally healthy, though unrecorded immune exposures were likely present. The donor tested CMV seropositive and was one of the 289 seropositive cohort members. Every donor gave a peripheral blood sample, and the peripheral blood mononuclear cells from that sample were used for TCR beta sequencing. The Qiagen DNeasy Blood Extraction Kit was used to extract genomic DNA from the blood cell samples.

Sequenced sample: PBMCs. This clonotype originated in a young man in good health and CMV-seropositive. The rearranged segments are TRBV7-6 and TRBJ2-6; TRBD2 is possibly the D segment (6 matching bases). The CDR3 loop reads CASSSQRAEGPGANVLTF. The bases read TGTGCCAGCAGCAGCCAACGGGCGGAGGGGCCTGGGGCCAACGTCCTGACTTTC.